This is a list of T cell receptor beta chains from one sample in a study of T cell responses to AZD1222 COVID-19 vaccine. Sequencing was performed with immunoSEQ multiplex PCR; in TCRdb, only in-frame clones are kept and a portion is missing. The sample lists under 150,000 clones, roughly nine tenths seen once, with 2.4% in the top ten. This specimen was peripheral blood, taken on day 0 of AZD1222 vaccination. The source is an adult in good health. Both conserved end residues are part of each CDR3. The D gene is left open where the match is weak. Size is omitted from some rows. Given values are once, few, many or a class for expanded clones.

V gene: TRBV2
clone size: NA
D gene: NA
J gene: TRBJ2-3
CDR3 DNA: TGTGCCAGCAGTGAAGTGGTAGCCTGGGATACGCAGTATTTT
CDR3 protein: CASSEVVAWDTQYF

V gene: TRBV18
clone size: NA
D gene: TRBD1
J gene: TRBJ2-2
CDR3 DNA: TGTGCCAGCTCTCAGACTTGGACAGGGGGCTTGAACACCGGGGAGCTGTTTTTT
CDR3 protein: CASSQTWTGGLNTGELFF

V gene: TRBV5-1
clone size: NA
D gene: NA
J gene: TRBJ1-2
CDR3 DNA: TGCGCCAGCAGCTTGGAAGCTATAGGTAACTATGGCTACACCTTC
CDR3 protein: CASSLEAIGNYGYTF

V gene: TRBV2
clone size: once
D gene: NA
J gene: TRBJ1-5
CDR3 DNA: TGTGCCAGCCCCTTCCCGAGGCCAGGCCATCAGCCCCAGCATTTT
CDR3 protein: CASPFPRPGHQPQHF

V gene: TRBV27
clone size: NA
D gene: NA
J gene: TRBJ1-1
CDR3 DNA: TGTGCCAGCAGTTCAGGACCGGGGCGAGCTTTCTTT
CDR3 protein: CASSSGPGRAFF

V gene: TRBV18
clone size: NA
D gene: TRBD2
J gene: TRBJ2-1
CDR3 DNA: TGTGCCAGCTCACCATTAATAGCGGGAAGGGATGAGCAGTTCTTC
CDR3 protein: CASSPLIAGRDEQFF

V gene: TRBV7-8
clone size: NA
D gene: NA
J gene: TRBJ1-2
CDR3 DNA: TGTGCCAGCAGCTCCACAGGGATGAGAGGCTACACCTTC
CDR3 protein: CASSSTGMRGYTF

V gene: TRBV5-1
clone size: NA
D gene: TRBD1
J gene: TRBJ1-1
CDR3 DNA: TGCGCCAGCAGCTTGCTCCAGGGGGACAACACTGAAGCTTTCTTT
CDR3 protein: CASSLLQGDNTEAFF

V gene: TRBV18
clone size: NA
D gene: TRBD1
J gene: TRBJ1-1
CDR3 DNA: TGTGCCAGCTCCCCCGCAGGGGGCATGGGTGAAGCTTTCTTT
CDR3 protein: CASSPAGGMGEAFF

V gene: TRBV7-8
clone size: NA
D gene: TRBD1
J gene: TRBJ1-1
CDR3 DNA: TGTGCCAGCGGCCGCGACAGGGCGAACACTGAAGCTTTCTTT
CDR3 protein: CASGRDRANTEAFF

V gene: TRBV7-9
clone size: NA
D gene: NA
J gene: TRBJ1-4
CDR3 DNA: TGTGCCAGCAGCTTAGCCAGGGCTGATGAAAAACTGTTTTTT
CDR3 protein: CASSLARADEKLFF

V gene: TRBV28
clone size: NA
D gene: NA
J gene: TRBJ1-5
CDR3 DNA: TGTGCCAGCAGTCTAGTGACACAGCCCCAGCATTTT
CDR3 protein: CASSLVTQPQHF

V gene: TRBV5-1
clone size: NA
D gene: TRBD1
J gene: TRBJ1-2
CDR3 DNA: TGCGCCAGCAGCAAGGGACAGGGTCGTGATGGCTACACCTTC
CDR3 protein: CASSKGQGRDGYTF

V gene: TRBV15
clone size: NA
D gene: TRBD2
J gene: TRBJ2-7
CDR3 DNA: TGTGCCACCAGCAGAGAGGGAGGGACGGGGAGCTCCTACGAGCAGTACTTC
CDR3 protein: CATSREGGTGSSYEQYF

V gene: TRBV27
clone size: NA
D gene: NA
J gene: TRBJ2-3
CDR3 DNA: TGTGCCAGCAGGGGCCAAATGGTGGGGACAGATACGCAGTATTTT
CDR3 protein: CASRGQMVGTDTQYF

V gene: TRBV24-1
clone size: NA
D gene: NA
J gene: TRBJ1-4
CDR3 DNA: TGTGCCACCCGGGCGGGGCCTCCTAATGAAAAACTGTTTTTT
CDR3 protein: CATRAGPPNEKLFF

V gene: TRBV28
clone size: NA
D gene: TRBD1
J gene: TRBJ1-4
CDR3 DNA: TGTGCCAGCAGAACCGACAGGGGCCATGAAAAACTGTTTTTT
CDR3 protein: CASRTDRGHEKLFF

V gene: TRBV19
clone size: NA
D gene: NA
J gene: TRBJ2-7
CDR3 DNA: TGTGCCAGTAGTATAGGTCAGGGGCGCGAGCAGTACTTC
CDR3 protein: CASSIGQGREQYF

V gene: TRBV7-2
clone size: NA
D gene: TRBD2
J gene: TRBJ2-7
CDR3 DNA: TGTGCCAGCAGCTTAATGGGACTAGCGGGGCAGTACTTC
CDR3 protein: CASSLMGLAGQYF

V gene: TRBV7-8
clone size: NA
D gene: NA
J gene: TRBJ2-5
CDR3 DNA: TGTGCCAGCAGCTTAAGTGGATTCCGGGAGACCCAGTACTTC
CDR3 protein: CASSLSGFRETQYF

V gene: TRBV30
clone size: NA
D gene: NA
J gene: TRBJ2-3
CDR3 DNA: TGTGCCTGGAGCCCCAGGAGCGGAAGCACAGATACGCAGTATTTT
CDR3 protein: CAWSPRSGSTDTQYF

V gene: TRBV19
clone size: NA
D gene: TRBD2
J gene: TRBJ2-3
CDR3 DNA: TGTGCCAGCGGGGGGGTACGGGATACGCAGTATTTT
CDR3 protein: CASGGVRDTQYF

V gene: TRBV28
clone size: NA
D gene: TRBD1
J gene: TRBJ1-2
CDR3 DNA: TGTGCCAGCAGTTTAGGAGGGGGCAGCACCCATGGCTACACCTTC
CDR3 protein: CASSLGGGSTHGYTF

V gene: TRBV5-1
clone size: NA
D gene: NA
J gene: TRBJ1-4
CDR3 DNA: TGCGCCAGCAGGCAGGGAACAACTAATGAAAAACTGTTTTTT
CDR3 protein: CASRQGTTNEKLFF

V gene: TRBV3-1/TRBV3-2
clone size: NA
D gene: NA
J gene: TRBJ2-3
CDR3 DNA: TGTGCCAGCAGCCAAGATCCCCTGGCGGGCCGAACCACAGATACGCAGTATTTT
CDR3 protein: CASSQDPLAGRTTDTQYF

V gene: TRBV6-5
clone size: NA
D gene: NA
J gene: TRBJ2-1
CDR3 DNA: TGTGCCATCCGAGGTCAGGCTGAGCAGTTCTTC
CDR3 protein: CAIRGQAEQFF

V gene: TRBV9
clone size: NA
D gene: NA
J gene: TRBJ2-7
CDR3 DNA: TGTGCCAGCAGCGTTGCCGGGAATGGGGCCTACGAGCAGTACTTC
CDR3 protein: CASSVAGNGAYEQYF

V gene: TRBV11-2
clone size: once
D gene: TRBD2
J gene: TRBJ2-1
CDR3 DNA: TGTGCCAGCAGCTTATATAGTTTAGCGGGGTACAATGAGCAGTTCTTC
CDR3 protein: CASSLYSLAGYNEQFF

V gene: TRBV12-5
clone size: NA
D gene: NA
J gene: TRBJ1-5
CDR3 DNA: TGTGCTAGTGGTTTGGCAAATCAGCCCCAGCATTTT
CDR3 protein: CASGLANQPQHF

V gene: TRBV7-9
clone size: NA
D gene: TRBD1
J gene: TRBJ1-4
CDR3 DNA: TGTGCCAGCAGTACGGGGACAGGCGTTATTAATGAAAAACTGTTTTTT
CDR3 protein: CASSTGTGVINEKLFF

V gene: TRBV7-6
clone size: NA
D gene: TRBD1
J gene: TRBJ2-3
CDR3 DNA: TGTGCCAGCAGCTACAGGGGAGATACGCAGTATTTT
CDR3 protein: CASSYRGDTQYF

V gene: TRBV28
clone size: NA
D gene: TRBD1
J gene: TRBJ1-2
CDR3 DNA: TGTGCCAGCAGGAGTACCGGGACAGGGAGTAACTATGGCTACACCTTC
CDR3 protein: CASRSTGTGSNYGYTF

V gene: TRBV12-3/TRBV12-4
clone size: NA
D gene: NA
J gene: TRBJ2-7
CDR3 DNA: TGTGCCAGCAGTTTACGGACTTACGAGCAGTACTTC
CDR3 protein: CASSLRTYEQYF

V gene: TRBV9
clone size: NA
D gene: NA
J gene: TRBJ2-5
CDR3 DNA: TGTGCCAGCAGCGTAGCTCCGAAAGGGACCCAGTACTTC
CDR3 protein: CASSVAPKGTQYF

V gene: TRBV28
clone size: once
D gene: NA
J gene: TRBJ1-5
CDR3 DNA: TGTGCCAGCAGTTTATCCCAAACCTATAGCAATCAGCCCCAGCATTTT
CDR3 protein: CASSLSQTYSNQPQHF

V gene: TRBV7-9
clone size: once
D gene: NA
J gene: TRBJ2-7
CDR3 DNA: TGTGCCAGCGACCCCGGCATAGGGGGATACGAGCAGTACTTC
CDR3 protein: CASDPGIGGYEQYF

V gene: TRBV5-1
clone size: NA
D gene: NA
J gene: TRBJ2-1
CDR3 DNA: TGCGCCAGCAGCGACTACAATGAGCAGTTCTTC
CDR3 protein: CASSDYNEQFF

V gene: TRBV7-9
clone size: NA
D gene: TRBD1
J gene: TRBJ2-7
CDR3 DNA: TGTGCCAGCAGCCCATCTAGGGGGCAGTCCTACGAGCAGTACTTC
CDR3 protein: CASSPSRGQSYEQYF

V gene: TRBV5-6
clone size: NA
D gene: NA
J gene: TRBJ2-3
CDR3 DNA: TGTGCCAGCAGCTTGAGGAGGTCTGGCACAGATACGCAGTATTTT
CDR3 protein: CASSLRRSGTDTQYF

V gene: TRBV6-2/TRBV6-3
clone size: NA
D gene: TRBD1
J gene: TRBJ2-5
CDR3 DNA: TGTGCCAGCAGTTACCCCAGGACAGGGCAAGAGACCCAGTACTTC
CDR3 protein: CASSYPRTGQETQYF

V gene: TRBV19
clone size: many
D gene: NA
J gene: TRBJ2-1
CDR3 DNA: TGTGCCAGTAGTGACCCGCGAACACAGGGCTCCTACAATGAGCAGTTCTTC
CDR3 protein: CASSDPRTQGSYNEQFF

V gene: TRBV3-1/TRBV3-2
clone size: NA
D gene: TRBD1
J gene: TRBJ2-6
CDR3 DNA: TGTGCCAGCAGCCAACGAGGACAGGGAGCATCTGGGGCCAACGTCCTGACTTTC
CDR3 protein: CASSQRGQGASGANVLTF

V gene: TRBV28
clone size: NA
D gene: TRBD1
J gene: TRBJ2-5
CDR3 DNA: TGTGCCAGCCACCCGACAGGGTCCGAGACCCAGTACTTC
CDR3 protein: CASHPTGSETQYF

V gene: TRBV18
clone size: NA
D gene: NA
J gene: TRBJ1-2
CDR3 DNA: TGTGCCAGCTCACCACCGTGGCAGCGCTATGGCTACACCTTC
CDR3 protein: CASSPPWQRYGYTF

V gene: TRBV28
clone size: NA
D gene: TRBD1
J gene: TRBJ2-7
CDR3 DNA: TGTGCCAGCAGCCCCACGCCCCGGGACAGGGGCGGAGAGCAGTACTTC
CDR3 protein: CASSPTPRDRGGEQYF

V gene: TRBV15
clone size: NA
D gene: NA
J gene: TRBJ1-1
CDR3 DNA: TGTGCCACCAGCAGAGAGATTCCAGGACCTAGCACTGAAGCTTTCTTT
CDR3 protein: CATSREIPGPSTEAFF

V gene: TRBV7-3
clone size: NA
D gene: TRBD2
J gene: TRBJ2-1
CDR3 DNA: TGTGCCAGCAGCCAAATAGCGGGAGGGCTTCGCAATGAGCAGTTCTTC
CDR3 protein: CASSQIAGGLRNEQFF

V gene: TRBV19
clone size: NA
D gene: NA
J gene: TRBJ1-1
CDR3 DNA: TGTGCCAGTAGTACCCCGGGTCTGAACACTGAAGCTTTCTTT
CDR3 protein: CASSTPGLNTEAFF

V gene: TRBV5-1
clone size: few
D gene: TRBD2
J gene: TRBJ2-1
CDR3 DNA: TGCGCCAGCAGCTCTGGACTAGCGGGAGCGAGTGAGCAGTTCTTC
CDR3 protein: CASSSGLAGASEQFF

V gene: TRBV7-9
clone size: NA
D gene: NA
J gene: TRBJ2-3
CDR3 DNA: TGTGCCAGCAGTTTAGGACCACAAGGTTCAACAGATACGCAGTATTTT
CDR3 protein: CASSLGPQGSTDTQYF